Below are 29 T cell receptor beta chains sequenced from a single sample in a study of monozygotic twins with inflammatory bowel disease. Following a re-call of the 5' RACE reads, TCRdb has one entry per CDR3 protein and lacks DNA. The specimen's table records 300,000 to 400,000 distinct CDR3 sequences. The sample consisted of blood. The receptors originated from a human donor with ulcerative colitis or Crohn's disease, or a healthy co-twin of an affected twin (not recorded which).

The chain uses TRBV5-1 and TRBJ2-7; lacking DNA, the TRBD1 call made by TCRdb goes unchecked. This CDR3 is 14 amino acids long. Germline CDR1 is SGHRS and CDR2 is YFSETQ. The CDR3 region is CASSLPSGSWEQYF.

The J gene is TRBJ1-5, the V gene TRBV20-1; lacking DNA, the TRBD1 call made by TCRdb goes unchecked. The CDR3 consists of 16 residues. Germline V gives CDR1 DFQATT, CDR2 SNEGSKA (reference sequence). The CDR3 reads CSATPADRGSNQPQHF.

The gene calls are TRBV2 and TRBJ2-1. The CDR3 is 11 residues long. CDR1 and CDR2 from the germline V gene are SNHLY and FYNNEI. The CDR3 spells CASRAYNEQFF.

This chain uses TRBV7-9 with TRBJ2-3; no DNA is available, so the TRBD2 call from TCRdb remains unchecked. There are 16 residues in the CDR3. Per germline, CDR1 SEHNR and CDR2 FQNEAQ (reference sequence). CDR3 protein: CASSSGLAAYTDTQYF. Based on the CDR3 plus reference TRBV7-9 and TRBJ2-3, the full variable domain is DTGVSQNPRHKITKRGQNVTFRCDPISEHNRLYWYRQTLGQGPEFLTYFQNEAQLEKSRLLSDRFSAERPKGSFSTLEIQRTEQGDSAMYLCASSSGLAAYTDTQYFGPGTRLTVL.

The V and J genes are TRBV7-9 and TRBJ1-1; TCRdb reports TRBD1, a call that lacks DNA to check it against. This CDR3 comprises 15 residues. Germline-derived CDR1 and CDR2 are SEHNR and FQNEAQ (reference sequence). The CDR3 sequence: CASSFDRDRDTEAFF. The whole variable domain, remainder taken from reference TRBV7-9 and TRBJ1-1, is DTGVSQNPRHKITKRGQNVTFRCDPISEHNRLYWYRQTLGQGPEFLTYFQNEAQLEKSRLLSDRFSAERPKGSFSTLEIQRTEQGDSAMYLCASSFDRDRDTEAFFGQGTRLTVV.

The chain uses TRBV12-3 or TRBV12-4 and TRBJ1-4. This CDR3 has 14 residues. CDR3: CASSSRRTNEKLFF.

This rearrangement joins TRBV27 to TRBJ2-4; the TCRdb D gene call, TRBD1, has no DNA to confirm it. The CDR3 runs 17 residues. CDR1 is MNHEY, CDR2 SMNVEV, per germline (reference sequence). The chain's CDR3 is CASSSTRGVLAKNIQYF.

The J gene is TRBJ1-4, the V gene TRBV5-1; the D call of TRBD1 rests on TCRdb alone, since no DNA is present to check it. The length of the CDR3 is 16 residues. Germline V gene lookup returns CDR1 SGHRS and CDR2 YFSETQ. The CDR3 spells CASSLVPPATNEKLFF.

This rearrangement joins TRBV5-1 to TRBJ2-5; TCRdb selects TRBD1, and the lack of DNA leaves this call unchecked. The CDR3 spans 16 residues. From germline, CDR1 is SGHRS and CDR2 YFSETQ. This chain's CDR3 is CASSLVSSAPSETQYF.

The V gene is TRBV24-1, the J gene TRBJ1-2; absent DNA, TCRdb's TRBD1 call cannot be checked. This CDR3 has 14 amino acids. Per the germline V gene, CDR1 is KGHDR and CDR2 is SFDVKD. The CDR3 loop is CATSDPGKNYGYTF.

The chain uses TRBV30 and TRBJ2-2. Looked up from germline, CDR1 is GTSNPN and CDR2 is SVGIG (reference sequence). This CDR3 is built from 12 residues. The CDR3: CAWSVGPGELFF.

The CDR3 sequence: CASSSVLGDNQKGDIQYF. The chain couples TRBV12-3 or TRBV12-4 to TRBJ2-4; TCRdb reports TRBD1, a call that lacks DNA to check it against. This CDR3 has 18 amino acids.

This chain links TRBV7-2 with TRBJ1-2; with no DNA, the TCRdb D assignment of TRBD1 cannot be verified. Germline V gene sequence: CDR1 SGHTA, CDR2 FQGNSA. CDR3 size: 13 residues. The CDR3 reads CASSLLGDWGYTF.

The V call is TRBV9, the J call TRBJ2-2; TCRdb reports TRBD2, a call that lacks DNA to check it against. CDR1 is SGDLS, CDR2 YYNGEE, per germline. The CDR3 contains 15 residues. The CDR3 reads CASSVGGGATGELFF.

The rearrangement joins TRBV5-1 to TRBJ2-7. This CDR3 comprises 13 residues. Germline lookup yields CDR1 SGHRS and CDR2 YFSETQ. The CDR3 region is CASSLVHSYEQYF.

This rearrangement joins TRBV4-3 to TRBJ2-7; the D gene TCRdb calls, TRBD1, cannot be checked with no DNA. This CDR3 contains 16 residues. Germline CDR1 is LGHNA and CDR2 is YSLEER. The CDR3 is CASSQGLGTGGYEQYF.

V gene TRBV4-1 combines with J gene TRBJ1-4; TCRdb reports TRBD1, a call that lacks DNA to check it against. From germline, CDR1 is MGHRA and CDR2 YSYEKL. The CDR3 has 13 residues. Here the CDR3 reads CASSQAAPEKLFF.

The chain is built from TRBV6-2 or TRBV6-3 and TRBJ1-5. CDR1 and CDR2 from the germline V gene are MNHEY and SVGEGT. The CDR3 is 16 residues long. CDR3 amino acids: CASSYTRREAWQPQHF.

This chain joins TRBV14 and TRBJ1-1; the TCRdb D gene call, TRBD1, has no DNA to confirm it. The CDR3 runs 14 residues. Germline loops: CDR1 SGHDN, CDR2 FVKESK. CDR3 residues: CASSRGTLNTEAFF.

The chain combines TRBV7-8 with TRBJ2-3; without DNA, the TCRdb call of TRBD2 cannot be checked. This CDR3 spans 16 amino acids. Germline lookup yields CDR1 SGHVS and CDR2 FQNEAQ. The chain's CDR3 is CASSPGLAGVADTQYF.

The CDR3 sequence: CASSLSQGRRGETQYF. The gene calls are TRBV28 and TRBJ2-5; without DNA, the TCRdb call of TRBD2 cannot be checked. CDR3 length: 16 amino acids. CDR1 and CDR2 (germline): MDHEN, SYDVKM.

This chain links TRBV20-1 with TRBJ2-1; absent DNA, TCRdb's TRBD2 call cannot be checked. Per germline, CDR1 DFQATT and CDR2 SNEGSKA (reference sequence). The CDR3 is 14 amino acids. The CDR3 sequence: CSAEEWSGGNEQFF.

The chain combines TRBV9 with TRBJ2-7; with no DNA, the TCRdb D assignment of TRBD2 cannot be verified. The CDR3 has 15 residues. CDR1 and CDR2 from the germline V gene are SGDLS and YYNGEE. This chain's CDR3 is CASSVAIGRDYEQYF.

V usage is TRBV6-2 or TRBV6-3 and J usage is TRBJ1-2; the D call of TRBD1 rests on TCRdb alone, since no DNA is present to check it. Per germline, CDR1 MNHEY and CDR2 SVGEGT. This CDR3 has 13 residues. CDR3 region: CASRGYSPDGYTF.

The chain recombines TRBV12-3 or TRBV12-4 with TRBJ1-1; the TCRdb call, TRBD1, lacks DNA for checking. The CDR3 length is 15 residues. CDR3: CASSPQGQRNTEAFF.

This sequence joins TRBV5-6 and TRBJ1-6; TCRdb's D call of TRBD1 is untestable without DNA. This CDR3 comprises 16 residues. Germline V CDR1 and CDR2: SGHDT, YYEEEE. CDR3 sequence: CASSFLRDRARSPLHF.

This sequence joins TRBV6-2 or TRBV6-3 and TRBJ2-7; TCRdb selects TRBD2, and the lack of DNA leaves this call unchecked. The germline CDR1 and CDR2 sequences are MNHEY and SVGEGT. The CDR3 is made up of 16 amino acids. The CDR3 spells CASSYPQPGIAGEQYF.

The rearrangement joins TRBV5-1 to TRBJ2-7; no DNA is available, so the TRBD1 call from TCRdb remains unchecked. CDR1 is SGHRS and CDR2 is YFSETQ in the germline V gene. The CDR3 runs to 13 residues. The CDR3 is CASSLGGEYEQYF.

J is TRBJ1-2 and V is TRBV5-5. Per the germline V gene, CDR1 is SGHKS and CDR2 is YYEKEE (reference sequence). The CDR3 sequence is 13 residues long. This chain's CDR3 is CASSLDGIYGYTF.